This section outlines one T cell receptor (beta chain) sequence together with its context. This clone's antigen is unknown. A commercial ELISA kit detecting HCMV-specific IgG in serum was used to determine HCMV serostatus. Ficoll density gradient centrifugation was used to isolate peripheral blood mononuclear cells from blood. This entry comes from a study of T cells expressing NK-cell markers (dated by TCRdb to the early 2020s). Regarding the complete study: In sorted CD3+CD56+NKG2C+, CD3+CD56+NKG2C- and CD3+CD56-NKG2C+ T-cell subsets from roughly 8 donors, TCR beta-chain repertoires were profiled. Among the eight sequenced donors, seven were HCMV-seropositive and one was HCMV-seronegative. The eight sequenced donors were randomly selected healthy volunteers, three men and five women. Illumina HiSeq 2000/2500, MiSeq or NextSeq was used to sequence libraries as 2 x 150 bp reads.

Paper-wide results and their limitations: Whether the expanded NKG2C-expressing T cell clones were specific for HCMV antigens remained unclear. In a handful of donors, the dominant CD3+CD56+NKG2C+ clonotypes were found to rank among the top 10 CD8+ clonotypes and to make up 1.0-7.0% of CD8+ T cells. Those dominant clonotypes were again the most abundant among CD3+CD56-NKG2C+ cells in a few donors, at 28.3-60.1%.

The germline V gene provides CDR1 SGHAT and CDR2 FQNNGV. The CDR3 runs 16 residues from the cysteine to the phenylalanine. The DNA is not on file. Data came from an Illumina HiSeq 2000. TCR beta cDNA libraries were made by 5'RACE template switching that added a universal primer site and unique molecular identifiers. cDNA synthesis was primed from the TCR beta constant segment, followed by two successive PCR amplification steps. In the paper's pipeline: MIGEC handled demultiplexing of the reads and grouping by UMI, while MiTCR was used to assemble and quantify clonotypes. To remove erroneous sequences, TCR cDNA sequences were retained only when supported by two or more reads. The tcR package was used for downstream repertoire analysis, and clonotypes were matched across fractions by CDR3 nucleotide sequence plus V segment. VDJmatch was used to annotate antigen specificity against VDJdb, with one amino acid substitution in CDR3 allowed. TCRdb reprocessed the reads, reporting each CDR3 protein sequence once and no DNA. What appears here as the V and J calls and clone size reflects TCRdb's work, not the paper's. The sample table includes about 110,000 distinct CDR3 sequences. The ten largest clones represent less than 20% of the sample.

The sequenced sample was blood T cells: a sorted CD56 or NKG2C T cell subset, CD4+ or CD8+ T cells, or bulk PBMC T cells (not recorded which). The chain joins TRBV11-2 to TRBJ2-5; the TCRdb D gene call, TRBD2, has no DNA to confirm it. The receptor was derived from a woman between 18 and 69 years old in good health. The CDR3 loop reads CASSLDMLAGSETQYF. The full variable domain, with segments outside the CDR3 supplied by the reference TRBV11-2 and TRBJ2-5 proteins, appears as EAGVAQSPRYKIIEKRQSVAFWCNPISGHATLYWYQQILGQGPKLLIQFQNNGVVDDSQLPKDRFSAERLKGVDSTLKIQPAKLEDSAVYLCASSLDMLAGSETQYFGPGTRLLVL.